These T cell receptor beta chains were read from a single sample in a study of identical twins. One entry per CDR3 protein, called by TCRdb with MiXCR from the 5' RACE reads. Seen here are hundreds of thousands of distinct CDR3 sequences, 24% observed once, and the top ten hold approximately 2.9%. A further study also used this sample, focusing on T cells expressing NK-cell markers.

The sequenced sample was CD4+ T cells sorted from blood. These receptors came from a woman aged 18-30 years in good health. CDR3s include the opening cysteine and the closing phenylalanine or tryptophan. The D gene is left open where the match is weak. Clone size is given for some rows only: seen once, a few or many times, or a class if the clone is expanded.

CDR3 protein: CASGGVMNTEAFF; CDR3 DNA: TGTGCCAGCGGGGGGGTTATGAACACTGAAGCTTTCTTT; V gene: TRBV6-6; J gene: TRBJ1-1; clone size: many; D gene: -
CDR3 protein: CASSPAGGGETQYF; CDR3 DNA: TGTGCCAGCTCACCAGCAGGGGGAGGAGAGACCCAGTACTTC; V gene: TRBV18; J gene: TRBJ2-5; clone size: -; D gene: -
CDR3 protein: CASSWGAGEFF; CDR3 DNA: TGTGCCAGCAGTTGGGGGGCAGGGGAGTTCTTC; V gene: TRBV6-2/TRBV6-3; J gene: TRBJ2-1; clone size: -; D gene: -
CDR3 protein: CASSLGSSSGTQYF; CDR3 DNA: TGCGCCAGCAGCTTGGGTAGCTCCTCCGGGACCCAGTACTTC; V gene: TRBV5-1; J gene: TRBJ2-5; clone size: -; D gene: -
CDR3 protein: CAISPGLVTDTQYF; CDR3 DNA: TGTGCCATCAGTCCCGGACTGGTCACAGATACGCAGTATTTT; V gene: TRBV10-3; J gene: TRBJ2-3; clone size: few; D gene: -
CDR3 protein: CAWSAGTGELFF; CDR3 DNA: TGTGCCTGGAGTGCGGGTACCGGGGAGCTGTTTTTT; V gene: TRBV30; J gene: TRBJ2-2; clone size: few; D gene: -
CDR3 protein: CSAQGPYGYTF; CDR3 DNA: TGCAGCGCCCAGGGTCCCTATGGCTACACCTTC; V gene: TRBV29-1; J gene: TRBJ1-2; clone size: many; D gene: -
CDR3 protein: CASSLYQGTGETQYF; CDR3 DNA: TGTGCCAGCAGCTTATATCAGGGAACGGGAGAGACCCAGTACTTC; V gene: TRBV7-9; J gene: TRBJ2-5; clone size: few; D gene: -
CDR3 protein: CASSPGTRSVTQYF; CDR3 DNA: TGCGCCAGCAGCCCCGGGACTCGGAGCGTTACGCAGTATTTT; V gene: TRBV5-1; J gene: TRBJ2-3; clone size: -; D gene: -
CDR3 protein: CASSSTGYDGYTF; CDR3 DNA: TGTGCCAGCAGCAGCACAGGGTACGATGGCTACACCTTC; V gene: TRBV7-9; J gene: TRBJ1-2; clone size: -; D gene: -
CDR3 protein: CASSQDLFSGIETQYF; CDR3 DNA: TGTGCCAGCAGCCAAGATCTTTTTTCAGGGATAGAGACCCAGTACTTC; V gene: TRBV4-2; J gene: TRBJ2-5; clone size: once; D gene: -
CDR3 protein: CASGWGTPMNTEAFF; CDR3 DNA: TGTGCTAGTGGTTGGGGGACCCCTATGAACACTGAAGCTTTCTTT; V gene: TRBV12-5; J gene: TRBJ1-1; clone size: -; D gene: -
CDR3 protein: CASRGRRTGNYEQYF; CDR3 DNA: TGTGCCAGCAGGGGTCGAAGGACAGGGAACTACGAGCAGTACTTC; V gene: TRBV11-2; J gene: TRBJ2-7; clone size: few; D gene: TRBD1
CDR3 protein: CSVGHGNF; CDR3 DNA: -; V gene: TRBV29-1; J gene: TRBJ1-3; clone size: -; D gene: -